This note documents a single T cell receptor (beta chain) sequence. Its antigen target is currently unknown. No quality values exist for individual bases; no much larger clone is one base distant. The data stem from a study of T-cell reconstitution after alpha-beta-depleted transplantation in children (dated by TCRdb to about 2016). As for the study more broadly: Using TCR repertoire profiling, the study quantitatively followed how T-cell immune reconstitution unfolded in children after TCRalphabeta/CD19-depleted allogeneic hematopoietic cell transplantation.

Libraries were made using PCR. The sample was run on an Illumina HiSeq 2500. TCR libraries were prepared with molecular barcoding, using unique molecular identifiers to normalize TCRbeta repertoire quantification. TCRdb redid the processing of the public reads, applying fastp at Q25 and MiXCR, and retained in-frame beta chains. Rows matching on CDR3 protein sequence are summarized as one entry with the most common DNA and genes. This sample gives about 640,000 distinct CDR3 sequences in total; about 15% of them show up just once. The biggest ten clones account for under 1.2% of the sample. The germline V gene sets CDR1 to KGHSH and CDR2 to LQKENI. V trim: 2 bases; J trim: 0 bases; unmatched bases: 1. The CDR3 covers 17 residues, taking in both the cysteine and the phenylalanine. This entry keeps only the CDR3 DNA: 51 bases, framed from base 1.

The input for sequencing was PBMCs from the stem cell graft donor, taken from the stem cell graft. In this chain, TRBV18 is recombined with TRBJ2-1, and TRBD2 matches 13 of the central bases. The source is a human donor who donated a stem cell graft to a child with acute myeloid leukemia. The nucleotide sequence is given as TGTGCCAGCTCACCATGGACTAGCGGGGGCTCCTACAATGAGCAGTTCTTC. Translated, it reads CASSPWTSGGSYNEQFF.